These 10 T cell receptor beta chains were all obtained from the same sample, sequenced in a study of Graves' ophthalmopathy and Graves' hyperthyroidism. RNA transcripts served as template for amplifying TCR beta CDR3 sequences. RT-PCR in the first round used HTBI primers; a second-round multiplex PCR followed. TCRdb ran MiXCR on the multiplex PCR reads and lists one entry per CDR3 protein. Of about 1.1 million distinct CDR3 sequences detected, less than 45% appear once; the ten largest clones hold 11%. The material sequenced was peripheral blood or thyroid tissue (not recorded which). These receptors originate from an adult man with Graves' hyperthyroidism.

About this clonotype: A read error is likely, as this CDR3 ends without the conserved phenylalanine or tryptophan. The DNA is omitted, as the CDR3 cannot be located on it reliably, and the CDR3 follows TCRdb's listing. The rearrangement joins TRBV7-2 to TRBJ1-1; the listed D gene, TRBD1, was not tested against the DNA. CDR1 SGHTA and CDR2 FQGNSA come from the germline V gene. Counting both end residues, the CDR3 totals 13 amino acids. The CDR3: CASSPGGIGSTVY.

V gene TRBV9 combines with J gene TRBJ2-5; no reliable D call. Germline V gene lookup returns CDR1 SGDLS and CDR2 YYNGEE. This CDR3 spans 13 amino acids. V lost 2 bases and J lost 5, with 10 bases in between. The CDR3 nucleotides read TGTGCCAGCAGCGTTGGCAGAGGCGAGACCCAGTACTTC. It specifies CASSVGRGETQYF.

On this clonotype itself: A much larger clone sits a single nucleotide away, making a read error possible. The rearrangement joins TRBV7-2 to TRBJ1-4, with a possible D match to TRBD1 (6 bases). Trimming took off 4 bases at V and 5 bases at J, with 11 bases between the two ends. The germline V gene has CDR1 SGHTA and CDR2 FQGNSA. The CDR3 is 14 amino acids. CDR3 in amino acids: CASSCGQSNEKLFF. The CDR3 region has the DNA TGTGCCAGCAGCTGTGGACAGTCGAATGAAAAACTGTTTTTT. The full variable domain, rest sourced from reference TRBV7-2 and TRBJ1-4, is GAGVSQSPSNKVTEKGKDVELRCDPISGHTALYWYRQSLGQGLEFLIYFQGNSAPDKSGLPSDRFSAERTGGSVSTLTIQRTQQEDSAVYLCASSCGQSNEKLFFGSGTQLSVL.

This clonotype was counted ten times or more. The chain couples TRBV5-6 to TRBJ1-1; 8 nucleotides line up with TRBD1. CDR1 and CDR2 (germline): SGHDT, YYEEEE. The CDR3 has 11 residues. After removal of 3 bases from V and 11 bases from J, the junction contained 3 bases not matched to a gene. Here the CDR3 reads CASSSDRVAFF. The CDR3 coding sequence is TGTGCCAGCAGCTCGGACAGGGTCGCTTTCTTT.

This clonotype was observed at least ten times. The chain joins TRBV29-1 to TRBJ1-2; 7 bases are shared with TRBD1. Losses at the gene ends were 6 bases for V and 0 bases for J; bases not matched to a gene: 7. The CDR3 has 14 amino acids. Germline CDR1 SQVTM, CDR2 ANQGSEA. CDR3 residues: CSVADRRSNYGYTF. The CDR3 DNA is TGCAGCGTCGCGGACAGGCGCTCTAACTATGGCTACACCTTC.

This clonotype was counted at least ten times. The V gene is TRBV9, the J gene TRBJ2-5; a possible D gene is TRBD2 (6 bases). V dropped 0 bases and J dropped 5 bases, with 17 bases sitting between them. This CDR3 spans 16 amino acids. The germline V gene has CDR1 SGDLS and CDR2 YYNGEE. The CDR3 DNA reads as TGTGCCAGCAGCGTAGAGTCTTCGTCTAGCGCCGAGACCCAGTACTTC. Protein product: CASSVESSSSAETQYF.

This clonotype was counted many times. The chain is built from TRBV11-2 and TRBJ1-5; D ambiguous. Germline V gives CDR1 SGHAT, CDR2 FQNNGV. V lost 0 bases and J lost 5, with 5 bases in between. The CDR3 has 13 amino acids. The DNA for the CDR3 is TGTGCCAGCAGCTTAGATGGCGATCAGCCCCAGCATTTT. Translating it yields CASSLDGDQPQHF.

The chain couples TRBV29-1 to TRBJ1-1; TRBD1 matches 7 bases. Germline CDR1 is SQVTM and CDR2 is ANQGSEA. The J segment lost 4 bases and the V segment lost 5 bases, leaving 19 bases of the junction unmatched. This CDR3 is 17 amino acids long. This CDR3 reads CSVPRDSTLGQTTEAFF. The CDR3, as DNA: TGCAGCGTTCCCCGGGACAGCACCCTGGGACAGACCACTGAAGCTTTCTTT.

V gene TRBV7-3 combines with J gene TRBJ2-7; 8 bases line up with TRBD1. The ends lost 6 bases at V and 2 bases at J; junction bases unmatched: 15. The CDR3 is made up of 17 amino acids. In germline, CDR1 is SGHTA, CDR2 FQGTGA. The CDR3 sequence: CASRRDRPKTGTYEQYF. The DNA of the CDR3 is TGTGCCAGCAGGCGGGACAGGCCCAAAACCGGGACCTACGAGCAGTACTTC. Complete variable domain (other parts from reference TRBV7-3 and TRBJ2-7): GAGVSQTPSNKVTEKGKYVELRCDPISGHTALYWYRQSLGQGPEFLIYFQGTGAADDSGLPNDRFFAVRPEGSVSTLKIQRTERGDSAVYLCASRRDRPKTGTYEQYFGPGTRLTVT.

In its sample, this clonotype was seen a few times. The chain uses TRBV2 and TRBJ1-3; D ambiguous. The V end was cut by 10 bases, the J end by 7 bases, with 8 bases between. The CDR3 is 10 residues long. Germline V CDR1 and CDR2: SNHLY, FYNNEI. The CDR3 nucleotides read TGTGCCACCAGAGGGAACACCATATATTTT. Translation: CATRGNTIYF.